Listed here are 29 T cell receptor beta chains from one sample, sequenced in a study of T-cell reconstitution after alpha-beta-depleted transplantation in children. Unique molecular identifiers were used to barcode this TCRbeta library. In TCRdb, the PCR reads were re-called with MiXCR into one record per CDR3 protein. The sample holds about 610,000 distinct CDR3 sequences, roughly 10% seen once. Sequencing was performed on PBMCs from the stem cell graft donor, taken from the stem cell graft. The source of these receptors is a human donor who donated a stem cell graft to a child with acute myeloid leukemia.

This clonotype was recorded a few times. The chain combines TRBV25-1 with TRBJ2-5; D possibly corresponds to TRBD2 (6 bases). The CDR3 is 14 amino acids. Germline V gene lookup returns CDR1 MGHDK and CDR2 SYGVNS. With 1 base removed from V and 5 bases from J, the gap between germline ends came to 11 bases. The CDR3 DNA follows: TGTGCCAGCAGTGAATGGGACGGAGGGGAGACCCAGTACTTC. It specifies CASSEWDGGETQYF.

This chain connects TRBV25-1 to TRBJ2-3; D is tentatively TRBD1 or TRBD2 (5 bases each). There are 16 residues in the CDR3. Deletions cut 2 bases from V and 4 bases from J, with 16 bases between. The V gene's germline CDR1 is MGHDK and CDR2 SYGVNS. The CDR3 protein is CASSELPRGRADTQYF. The CDR3 bases are TGTGCCAGCAGTGAACTCCCCCGGGGCCGGGCAGATACGCAGTATTTT.

This clonotype appeared a few times. This chain joins TRBV7-2 and TRBJ2-5; D is possibly TRBD1 or TRBD2 (5 bases each). The CDR3 totals 11 residues. V lost 4 bases, J lost 14 bases, and 14 bases lay in between. Germline CDR1 and CDR2: SGHTA and FQGNSA. The CDR3 here is CASSSGDRTYF. For the CDR3, the DNA is TGTGCCAGCAGCTCTGGGGACCGTACCTACTTC. Combining the CDR3 with reference TRBV7-2 and TRBJ2-5 gives the whole variable domain GAGVSQSPSNKVTEKGKDVELRCDPISGHTALYWYRQSLGQGLEFLIYFQGNSAPDKSGLPSDRFSAERTGGSVSTLTIQRTQQEDSAVYLCASSSGDRTYFGPGTRLLVL.

The gene calls are TRBV5-1 and TRBJ2-1; D unclear. Germline assignment: CDR1 SGHRS and CDR2 YFSETQ. CDR3 length equals 13 residues. With 1 base removed from V and 7 bases from J, the gap between germline ends came to 9 bases. The CDR3 nucleotides read TGCGCCAGCAGCTTGTGGGCCATAAATGAGCAGTTCTTC. Translating gives CASSLWAINEQFF.

The genes are TRBV10-3 and TRBJ2-1; 8 nucleotides match TRBD2. Trimming at V came to 0 bases and at J to 5 bases, leaving 6 bases not matched to a gene. CDR1 and CDR2 (germline): ENHRY, SYGVKD. The length of the CDR3 is 16 residues. As DNA, the CDR3 is TGTGCCATCAGTGAGTCGAGGACTAGCTGGAACAATGAGCAGTTCTTC. The encoded protein is CAISESRTSWNNEQFF.

This clonotype was picked up many times. The chain employs TRBV7-3 and TRBJ2-1; the match to TRBD2 covers 9 bases. This CDR3 is 14 amino acids long. The junction had 9 bases not matched to a gene; V was cut back by 5 bases and J by 10 bases. Germline V gene lookup returns CDR1 SGHTA and CDR2 FQGTGA. CDR3 protein: CASSPGLASREQFF. In DNA form, the CDR3 reads TGTGCCAGCAGCCCGGGACTAGCATCCAGGGAGCAGTTCTTC.

This clonotype appeared many times. The CDR3 sequence is CASSLGIGTGSSYEQYF. CDR3 in DNA: TGTGCCAGCTCCCTCGGAATAGGGACAGGGAGCTCCTACGAGCAGTACTTC. The rearrangement links TRBV18 to TRBJ2-7; 9 bases line up with TRBD1. V trimming: 6 bases; J trimming: 0 bases; junction bases outside the gene matches: 12. Germline V gene lookup returns CDR1 KGHSH and CDR2 LQKENI. This CDR3 spans 17 amino acids.

This clonotype was observed a handful of times. The genes are TRBV4-2 and TRBJ1-3, with a tentative D call TRBD1 (5 bases). V dropped 3 bases and J dropped 0 bases, with 21 bases sitting between them. This CDR3 is built from 19 residues. Germline assignment: CDR1 LGHNA and CDR2 YNFKEQ. Here the CDR3 reads CASSQYWRGQLSSGNTIYF. In DNA form, the CDR3 reads TGTGCCAGCAGCCAGTATTGGAGGGGCCAACTGAGCTCTGGAAACACCATATATTTT.

The V call is TRBV20-1, the J call TRBJ2-7, with unresolved D. The CDR3 totals 12 residues. V was pared by 6 bases and J by 0 bases, with 9 bases between. Per germline, CDR1 DFQATT and CDR2 SNEGSKA (reference sequence). The CDR3 loop reads CSAKDLSYEQYF. For the CDR3, the DNA is TGCAGTGCCAAGGACCTCTCCTACGAGCAGTACTTC.

This clonotype was detected only a few times. The chain uses TRBV7-9 and TRBJ1-1, with 9 nucleotides matching TRBD1. Trimming removed 1 base from V and 5 bases from J; junction bases left unmatched: 8. The germline V gene has CDR1 SEHNR and CDR2 FQNEAQ (reference sequence). CDR3 size: 16 residues. This CDR3 is CASSLGRTGEKTEAFF. The CDR3 DNA reads as TGTGCCAGCAGCTTAGGTAGGACAGGGGAAAAGACTGAAGCTTTCTTT. The variable domain in full, completed from reference TRBV7-9 and TRBJ1-1, reads DTGVSQNPRHKITKRGQNVTFRCDPISEHNRLYWYRQTLGQGPEFLTYFQNEAQLEKSRLLSDRFSAERPKGSFSTLEIQRTEQGDSAMYLCASSLGRTGEKTEAFFGQGTRLTVV.

This sequence joins TRBV7-9 and TRBJ2-7; D is unresolved. Trimming shortened V by 5 bases and J by 0 bases, and 20 bases separated the two germline ends. Germline CDR1 and CDR2: SEHNR and FQNEAQ (reference sequence). The length of the CDR3 is 17 residues. CDR3 amino acids: CASSPNLIGGVSYEQYF. The CDR3 DNA follows: TGTGCCAGCAGCCCAAATCTTATTGGTGGGGTCTCCTACGAGCAGTACTTC.

In its sample, this clonotype was seen many times. The rearrangement links TRBV4-3 to TRBJ1-2, with 7 bases aligning to TRBD1. Germline values: CDR1 LGHNA, CDR2 YSLEER. V lost 3 bases to trimming and J lost 7 bases; unmatched junction nucleotides: 11. This CDR3 has 15 residues. The CDR3 coding sequence is TGCGCCAGCAGCCAGGGGGACTGGACAGGAGGTGGCTACACCTTC. It codes for CASSQGDWTGGGYTF.

This chain links TRBV12-3 or TRBV12-4 with TRBJ1-5; D uncertain. This CDR3 region has 13 residues. V dropped 2 bases and J dropped 11 bases, with 13 bases sitting between them. The CDR3 sequence: CASSLNMVFSQHF. The CDR3, as DNA: TGTGCCAGCAGTTTAAATATGGTTTTCTCCCAGCATTTT.

This clonotype was seen more than once but under ten times. This chain uses TRBV9 with TRBJ2-1; D possibly uses TRBD1 or TRBD2 (5 bases each). The ends were cut back, 2 bases at V and 8 bases at J, with 14 bases in the middle. Germline CDR1 is SGDLS and CDR2 is YYNGEE. The CDR3 length is 14 residues. For the CDR3, the DNA is TGTGCCAGCAGCGTCGAGGGCCGGGGCGATGAGCAGTTCTTC. Translation: CASSVEGRGDEQFF.

There are a few counts of this clonotype. The CDR3 loop is CSADDRVSSGTEAFF. In DNA form, the CDR3 reads TGCAGTGCTGACGACAGGGTATCGTCGGGCACTGAAGCTTTCTTT. The chain uses TRBV20-1 and TRBJ1-1; 7 bases agree with TRBD1. Germline V gene sequence: CDR1 DFQATT, CDR2 SNEGSKA (reference sequence). CDR3 size: 15 residues. J lost 4 bases, V lost 5 bases, and 13 bases had no gene match.

This clonotype appeared many times. The J gene is TRBJ2-5, the V gene TRBV20-1; tentatively, D is TRBD1 or TRBD2 (5 bases each). The germline V gene encodes CDR1 DFQATT and CDR2 SNEGSKA (reference sequence). The CDR3 runs 14 residues. V lost 6 bases and J 4 bases, leaving 18 bases between the germline ends. The CDR3 DNA is TGCAGTGCCGGGACCATCTCAGGGAGAGAGACCCAGTACTTC. Protein: CSAGTISGRETQYF.

This clonotype was found many times. The chain joins TRBV7-6 to TRBJ2-1; D gene uncertain. The length of the CDR3 is 15 residues. V gave up 5 bases and J gave up 7 bases, with 18 bases separating them. The germline gives CDR1 SGHVS, CDR2 FNYEAQ. This chain's CDR3 is CASSPRVTSGNEQFF. Here the CDR3 DNA reads TGTGCCAGCAGCCCCAGAGTGACTTCGGGTAATGAGCAGTTCTTC.

This clonotype was detected ten times or more. V and J are TRBV4-3 and TRBJ2-7; D is uncertain. Per germline, CDR1 LGHNA and CDR2 YSLEER. V lost 3 bases and J lost 5, with 17 bases in between. The CDR3 contains 15 residues. Here the CDR3 DNA reads TGCGCCAGCAGCCAGGAGCACCGGGCCGCTGACGAGCAGTACTTC. Protein: CASSQEHRAADEQYF.

The table lists this clonotype with many counts. The chain joins TRBV10-3 to TRBJ2-3; D remains ambiguous. This CDR3 is 14 amino acids long. Trimming shortened V by 8 bases and J by 0 bases, and 12 bases separated the two germline ends. Germline loops: CDR1 ENHRY, CDR2 SYGVKD. The CDR3 reads CAISPKLSTDTQYF. The DNA for the CDR3 is TGTGCCATCTCACCCAAACTTAGCACAGATACGCAGTATTTT.

The chain uses TRBV4-2 and TRBJ2-1; 9 bases are a match to TRBD1. The CDR3 has 15 amino acids. CDR1 and CDR2 from the germline V gene are LGHNA and YNFKEQ. J was trimmed by 6 bases and V by 2 bases; bases with no gene match: 5. CDR3 amino acids: CASSQIRDRVNEQFF. The CDR3 DNA sequence: TGTGCCAGCAGCCAAATCCGGGACAGGGTCAATGAGCAGTTCTTC.

V gene TRBV20-1 combines with J gene TRBJ1-3; 9 positions match TRBD1. This CDR3 is built from 16 residues. V was pared by 3 bases and J by 4 bases, with 10 bases of the junction left unmatched. CDR1 is DFQATT and CDR2 is SNEGSKA in the germline V gene (reference sequence). The CDR3 protein is CSARLPGGQGGNTIYF. The CDR3 DNA follows: TGCAGTGCTAGGCTACCAGGGGGACAGGGAGGAAACACCATATATTTT.

CDR3 sequence reads: CASSLALGQGAYEQYF. Written as DNA, the CDR3 is TGCGCCAGCAGCTTGGCATTAGGACAGGGGGCCTACGAGCAGTACTTC. The V gene is TRBV5-1, the J gene TRBJ2-7; 10 bases match TRBD1. CDR1 and CDR2 from the germline V gene are SGHRS and YFSETQ. CDR3 length: 16 residues. The J segment lost 2 bases and the V segment lost 0 bases, leaving 5 bases of the junction unmatched. The full variable domain, with the rest looked up from reference TRBV5-1 and TRBJ2-7, is KAGVTQTPRYLIKTRGQQVTLSCSPISGHRSVSWYQQTPGQGLQFLFEYFSETQRNKGNFPGRFSGRQFSNSRSEMNVSTLELGDSALYLCASSLALGQGAYEQYFGPGTRLTVT.

This clonotype showed up many times. This chain joins TRBV29-1 and TRBJ2-7, with 10 positions matching TRBD1. The CDR3 contains 13 residues. V lost 7 bases, J lost 3 bases, and 6 bases stayed unmatched. The germline V gene encodes CDR1 SQVTM and CDR2 ANQGSEA. The CDR3 loop is CSARDRGGYEQYF. The CDR3, as DNA: TGCAGCGCCCGGGACAGGGGTGGCTACGAGCAGTACTTC.

This clonotype was picked up many times. The rearrangement links TRBV15 to TRBJ2-2; D unresolved. Germline V gives CDR1 LNHNV, CDR2 YYDKDF (reference sequence). The CDR3 is 15 amino acids. V was shortened by 0 bases and J by 4 bases, with 9 bases between the two germline ends. The CDR3 DNA reads TGTGCCACCAGCAGAGATCCCCAGGTCACCGGGGAGCTGTTTTTT. Translating gives CATSRDPQVTGELFF.

In this sample, this clonotype turned up a few times. V and J are TRBV20-1 and TRBJ2-3, with TRBD2 matching over 11 bases. From germline, CDR1 is DFQATT and CDR2 SNEGSKA (reference sequence). Trimming at V came to 1 base and at J to 5 bases, leaving 8 bases not matched to a gene. The CDR3 spans 16 residues. The CDR3 here is CSARALLAGVLDTQYF. The CDR3 DNA is TGCAGTGCTAGAGCCCTACTAGCGGGAGTTTTAGATACGCAGTATTTT.

This clonotype was observed a handful of times. The genes are TRBV5-5 and TRBJ1-1, with D unresolved. V was trimmed by 6 bases and J by 2 bases, leaving 14 bases between them. Germline lookup yields CDR1 SGHKS and CDR2 YYEKEE (reference sequence). This CDR3 region has 14 residues. The CDR3 sequence is CASTPSGGNTEAFF. As DNA, the CDR3 is TGTGCCAGCACCCCCTCCGGCGGTAACACTGAAGCTTTCTTT.

The chain employs TRBV20-1 and TRBJ2-1, with D perhaps TRBD1 (6 bases). V was trimmed by 5 bases and J by 4 bases, leaving 18 bases between them. This CDR3 region has 15 residues. Per the germline V gene, CDR1 is DFQATT and CDR2 is SNEGSKA (reference sequence). Written as DNA, the CDR3 is TGCAGTGCTCCCCAGGGAAGGGGGTCTTACAATGAGCAGTTCTTC. Its protein is CSAPQGRGSYNEQFF.

This clonotype occurred a few times. The rearrangement links TRBV7-9 to TRBJ2-3; TRBD2 matches 10 bases. The CDR3 totals 15 residues. V was clipped by 1 base and J by 7 bases; unmatched bases: 5. From germline, CDR1 is SEHNR and CDR2 FQNEAQ (reference sequence). CDR3 region: CASSLGTSGIYTQYF. The DNA of the CDR3 is TGTGCCAGCAGCTTAGGAACTAGCGGGATTTATACGCAGTATTTT.

Remarks on this clonotype: This may arise from a read error, as a much more abundant clone is one base away. The chain has TRBV20-1 and TRBJ2-3, with TRBD2 matching 14 bases. Germline V gene sequence: CDR1 DFQATT, CDR2 SNEGSKA (reference sequence). The CDR3 is 17 amino acids. CDR3 sequence (DNA): TGCTGTGCTACTCGGACTAGCGGGAGGCCCGGCACAGATACGCAGTATTTT. Translating it yields CCATRTSGRPGTDTQYF.